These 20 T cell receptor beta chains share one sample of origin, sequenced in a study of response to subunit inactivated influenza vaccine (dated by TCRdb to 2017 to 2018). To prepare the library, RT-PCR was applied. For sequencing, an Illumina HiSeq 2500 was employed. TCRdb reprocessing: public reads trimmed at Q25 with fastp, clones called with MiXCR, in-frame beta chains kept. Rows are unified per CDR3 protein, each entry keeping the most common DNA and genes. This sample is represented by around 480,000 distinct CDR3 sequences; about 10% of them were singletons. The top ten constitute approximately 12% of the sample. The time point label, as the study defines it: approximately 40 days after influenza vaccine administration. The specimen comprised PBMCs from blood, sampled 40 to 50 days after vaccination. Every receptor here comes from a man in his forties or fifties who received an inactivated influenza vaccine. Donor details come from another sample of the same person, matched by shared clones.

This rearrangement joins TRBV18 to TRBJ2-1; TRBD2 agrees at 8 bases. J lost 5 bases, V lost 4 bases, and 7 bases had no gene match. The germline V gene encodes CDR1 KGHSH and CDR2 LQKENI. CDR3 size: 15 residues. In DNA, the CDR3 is TGTGCCAGCTCACGCAACAGCGGGAGTAACAATGAGCAGTTCTTC. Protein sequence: CASSRNSGSNNEQFF. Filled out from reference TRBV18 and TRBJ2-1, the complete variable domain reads NAGVMQNPRHLVRRRGQEARLRCSPMKGHSHVYWYRQLPEEGLKFMVYLQKENIIDESGMPKERFSAEFPKEGPSILRIQQVVRGDSAAYFCASSRNSGSNNEQFFGPGTRLTVL.

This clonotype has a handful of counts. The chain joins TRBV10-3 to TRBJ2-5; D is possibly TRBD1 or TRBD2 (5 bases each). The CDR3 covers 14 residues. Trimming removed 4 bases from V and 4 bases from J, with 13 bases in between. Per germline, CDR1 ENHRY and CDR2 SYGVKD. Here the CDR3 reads CAISVQAGTETQYF. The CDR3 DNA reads TGTGCCATCAGTGTGCAAGCAGGGACAGAGACCCAGTACTTC.

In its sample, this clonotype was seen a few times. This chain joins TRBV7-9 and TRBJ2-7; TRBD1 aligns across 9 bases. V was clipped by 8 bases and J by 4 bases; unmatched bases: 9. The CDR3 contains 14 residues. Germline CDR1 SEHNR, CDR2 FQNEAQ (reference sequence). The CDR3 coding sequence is TGTGCCAGCCGAGGGGGGACAGGGTCATACGAGCAGTACTTC. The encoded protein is CASRGGTGSYEQYF.

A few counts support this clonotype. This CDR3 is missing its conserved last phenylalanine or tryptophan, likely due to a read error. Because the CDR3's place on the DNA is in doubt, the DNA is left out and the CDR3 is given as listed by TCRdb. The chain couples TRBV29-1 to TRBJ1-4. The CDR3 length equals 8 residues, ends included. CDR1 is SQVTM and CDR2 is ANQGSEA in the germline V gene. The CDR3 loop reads CSVDRKRD.

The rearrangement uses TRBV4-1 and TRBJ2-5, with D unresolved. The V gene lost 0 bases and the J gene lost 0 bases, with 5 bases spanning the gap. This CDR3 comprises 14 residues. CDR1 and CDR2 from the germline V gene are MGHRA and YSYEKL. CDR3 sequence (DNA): TGCGCCAGCAGCCAAGATAGATACCAAGAGACCCAGTACTTC. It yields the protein CASSQDRYQETQYF.

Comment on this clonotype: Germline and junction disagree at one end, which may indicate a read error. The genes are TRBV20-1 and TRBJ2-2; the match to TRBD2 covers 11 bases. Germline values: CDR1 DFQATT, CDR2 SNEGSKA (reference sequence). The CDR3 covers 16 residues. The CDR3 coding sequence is TGCAGTGCCAGAGGAGCTAGCGGGAGGAATACCGGGGAGCTGCTTTTT. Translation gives CSARGASGRNTGELLF.

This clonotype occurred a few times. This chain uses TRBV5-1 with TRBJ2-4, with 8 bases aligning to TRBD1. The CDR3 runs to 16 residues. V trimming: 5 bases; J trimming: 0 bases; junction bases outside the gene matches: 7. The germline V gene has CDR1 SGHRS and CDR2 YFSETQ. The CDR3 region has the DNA TGCGCCAGCAGTCCGAGACAGGGGTTAGCCAAAAACATTCAGTACTTC. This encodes CASSPRQGLAKNIQYF.

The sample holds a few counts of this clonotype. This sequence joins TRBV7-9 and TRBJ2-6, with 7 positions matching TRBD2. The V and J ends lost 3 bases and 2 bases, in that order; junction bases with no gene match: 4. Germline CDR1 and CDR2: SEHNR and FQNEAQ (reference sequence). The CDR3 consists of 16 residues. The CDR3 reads CASSFTGGTGANVLTF. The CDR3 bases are TGTGCCAGCAGCTTTACGGGGGGAACTGGGGCCAACGTCCTGACTTTC.

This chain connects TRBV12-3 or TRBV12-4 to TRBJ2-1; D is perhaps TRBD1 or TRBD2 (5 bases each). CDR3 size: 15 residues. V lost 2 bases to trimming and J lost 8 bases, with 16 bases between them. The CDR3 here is CASSLFPGRGDEQFF. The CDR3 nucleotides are TGTGCCAGCAGTTTATTCCCGGGGCGAGGGGATGAGCAGTTCTTC.

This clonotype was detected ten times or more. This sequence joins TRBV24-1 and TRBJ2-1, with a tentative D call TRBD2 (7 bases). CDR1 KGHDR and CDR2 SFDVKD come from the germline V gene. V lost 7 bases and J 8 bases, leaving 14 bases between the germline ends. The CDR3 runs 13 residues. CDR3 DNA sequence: TGTGCCACCAGGCGGGGGCCTCTCGATGAGCAGTTCTTC. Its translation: CATRRGPLDEQFF.

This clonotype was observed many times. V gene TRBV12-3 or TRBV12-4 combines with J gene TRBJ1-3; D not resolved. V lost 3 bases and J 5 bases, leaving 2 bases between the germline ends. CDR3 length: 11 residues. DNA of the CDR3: TGTGCCAGCAGTTTTCGAAACACCATATATTTT. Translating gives CASSFRNTIYF.

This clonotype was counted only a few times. CDR3 residues: CSVEDSRPTDTQYF. DNA of the CDR3: TGCAGCGTTGAGGACAGCCGCCCCACAGATACGCAGTATTTT. The chain recombines TRBV29-1 with TRBJ2-3, with D maybe TRBD1 (6 bases). This CDR3 is built from 14 residues. The germline V gene encodes CDR1 SQVTM and CDR2 ANQGSEA. V lost 3 bases and J 2 bases, leaving 12 bases between the germline ends.

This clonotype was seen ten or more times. This CDR3 is CSAFGLADSYNEQFF. The CDR3 bases are TGCAGTGCTTTTGGGCTAGCGGACTCCTACAATGAGCAGTTCTTC. The chain is built from TRBV20-1 and TRBJ2-1, with 7 nucleotides matching TRBD2. The trim removed 5 bases at V and 0 bases at J, leaving 7 bases unmatched. The CDR3 extends over 15 amino acids. From germline, CDR1 is DFQATT and CDR2 SNEGSKA (reference sequence).

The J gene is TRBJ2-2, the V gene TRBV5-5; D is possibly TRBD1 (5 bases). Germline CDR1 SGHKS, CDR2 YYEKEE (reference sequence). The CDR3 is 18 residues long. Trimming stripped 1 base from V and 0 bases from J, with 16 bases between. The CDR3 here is CASSLSDSLFANTGELFF. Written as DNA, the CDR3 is TGTGCCAGCAGCTTGTCCGACAGCCTGTTCGCGAACACCGGGGAGCTGTTTTTT.

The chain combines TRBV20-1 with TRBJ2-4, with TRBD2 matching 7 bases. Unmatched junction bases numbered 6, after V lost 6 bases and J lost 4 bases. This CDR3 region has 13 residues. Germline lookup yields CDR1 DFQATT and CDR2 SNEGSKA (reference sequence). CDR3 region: CSATGTTKNIQYF. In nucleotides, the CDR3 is TGCAGTGCAACCGGGACTACTAAAAACATTCAGTACTTC.

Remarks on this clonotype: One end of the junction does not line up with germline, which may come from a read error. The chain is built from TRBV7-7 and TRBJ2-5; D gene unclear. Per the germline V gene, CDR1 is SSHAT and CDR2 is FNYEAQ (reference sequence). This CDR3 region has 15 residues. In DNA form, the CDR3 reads TGTGCTAGCAGCTTAGTAATTGGCTCCCGGGAGACCCAGTACTTC. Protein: CASSLVIGSRETQYF.

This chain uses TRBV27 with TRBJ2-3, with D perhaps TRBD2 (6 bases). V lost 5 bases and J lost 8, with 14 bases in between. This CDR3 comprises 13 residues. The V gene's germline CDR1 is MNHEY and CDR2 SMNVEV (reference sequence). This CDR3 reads CASSTPREATQYF. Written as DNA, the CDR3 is TGTGCCAGCAGTACACCCAGGGAGGCTACGCAGTATTTT.

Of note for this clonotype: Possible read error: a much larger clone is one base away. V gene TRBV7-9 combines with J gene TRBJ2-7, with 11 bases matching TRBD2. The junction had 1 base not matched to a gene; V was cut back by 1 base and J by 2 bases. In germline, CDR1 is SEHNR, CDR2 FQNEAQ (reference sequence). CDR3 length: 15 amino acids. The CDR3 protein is CASSLVTSGTYEQYV. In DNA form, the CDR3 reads TGTGCCAGCAGCTTAGTGACTAGCGGGACCTACGAGCAGTACGTC.

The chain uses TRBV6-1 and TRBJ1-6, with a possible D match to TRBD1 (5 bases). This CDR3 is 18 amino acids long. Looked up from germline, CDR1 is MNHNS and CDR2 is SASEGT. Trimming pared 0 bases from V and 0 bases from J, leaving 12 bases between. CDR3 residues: CASSEALSGGSYNSPLHF. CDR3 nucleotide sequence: TGTGCCAGCAGTGAAGCGCTTTCGGGGGGCTCCTATAATTCACCCCTCCACTTT.

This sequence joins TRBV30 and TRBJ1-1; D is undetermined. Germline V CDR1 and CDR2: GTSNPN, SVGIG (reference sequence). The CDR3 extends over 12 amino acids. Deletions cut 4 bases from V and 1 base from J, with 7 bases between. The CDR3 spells CAWTPGNTEAFF. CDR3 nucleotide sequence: TGTGCCTGGACGCCCGGGAACACTGAAGCTTTCTTT. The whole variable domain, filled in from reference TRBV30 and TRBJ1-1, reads SQTIHQWPATLVQPVGSPLSLECTVEGTSNPNLYWYRQAAGRGLQLLFYSVGIGQISSEVPQNLSASRPQDRQFILSSKKLLLSDSGFYLCAWTPGNTEAFFGQGTRLTVV.